This TCR beta chain was profiled in a study of brain T cells in children with intractable seizures. V dropped 3 bases and J dropped 3 bases, with 12 bases sitting between them. The length of the CDR3 is 14 residues. Germline CDR1 reads SEHNR; CDR2 reads FQNEAQ (reference sequence). Method: immunoSEQ multiplex PCR; TCRdb's copy keeps in-frame clones and lacks some. The profile shows about 320,000 clones, 85% to 95% of them singletons. Time point indicated: blood from clinic visit 5 months post-surgery; TSC patient then seizure free. At least one anti-epileptic drug was given before surgery. The sequence was collected from a boy younger than two with tuberous sclerosis and intractable seizures. The sequenced sample was peripheral blood, obtained roughly 5 months after surgery. The chain links TRBV7-9 to TRBJ2-7; D is unresolved. CDR3 bases: TGTGCCAGCAGCTTGGCTTCAGGCGTCTACGAGCAGTACTTC. Translated: CASSLASGVYEQYF.